The 32 T cell receptor beta chains presented below share a single source sample, sequenced in a study of blood T cell repertoires in COVID-19. Only in-frame clones appear in the TCRdb table, and some are missing; sequencing was by immunoSEQ multiplex PCR. The table lists nearly 45,000 clones, approximately 79% of them singletons. The sequenced sample consisted of peripheral blood. The receptors were gathered from a human donor in a cohort sampled during active COVID-19.

The sample holds a few counts of this clone. The genes are TRBV2 and TRBJ1-1; D ambiguous. CDR3 length equals 13 residues. Germline-derived CDR1 and CDR2 are SNHLY and FYNNEI. V was shortened by 6 bases and J by 5 bases, with 13 bases between the two germline ends. The CDR3 reads CASSKEVRTEAFF. In DNA, the CDR3 is TGTGCCAGCAGCAAGGAGGTACGGACTGAAGCTTTCTTT.

The chain combines TRBV12-3 or TRBV12-4 with TRBJ1-2; 7 nucleotides match TRBD1. With V trimmed by 6 bases and J by 8 bases, 3 bases remained unmatched. The CDR3 consists of 11 residues. The CDR3 DNA follows: TGTGCCAGCAGGACAGGGAACGGCTACACCTTC. The encoded protein is CASRTGNGYTF.

The chain uses TRBV15 and TRBJ1-4; D is ambiguous. CDR3 size: 13 residues. Germline loops: CDR1 LNHNV, CDR2 YYDKDF (reference sequence). V lost 1 base and J lost 5, with 5 bases in between. The CDR3 spells CATSRGPNEKLFF. CDR3 in DNA: TGTGCCACCAGCAGAGGGCCAAATGAAAAACTGTTTTTT.

The rearrangement joins TRBV20-1 to TRBJ2-1; the match to TRBD1 covers 7 bases. Trimming at V came to 3 bases and at J to 4 bases, leaving 9 bases not matched to a gene. Germline CDR1 and CDR2: DFQATT and SNEGSKA (reference sequence). There are 15 residues in the CDR3. CDR3 DNA sequence: TGCAGTGCTAGTCGCCGGGACAGACCTTACAATGAGCAGTTCTTC. It encodes CSASRRDRPYNEQFF.

The chain carries TRBV18 and TRBJ2-5, with a possible D match to TRBD1 (5 bases). CDR1 KGHSH and CDR2 LQKENI come from the germline V gene. This CDR3 contains 15 residues. V was clipped by 1 base and J by 1 base, with 10 bases between them. For the CDR3, the DNA is TGTGCCAGCTCACCACAGGGGAACCCCCAAGAGACCCAGTACTTC. Its translation is CASSPQGNPQETQYF.

The gene calls are TRBV5-1 and TRBJ1-6; TRBD1 matches 9 bases. CDR1 and CDR2 from the germline V gene are SGHRS and YFSETQ. V shed 0 bases, J shed 5 bases, and the junction held 0 bases outside the gene matches. This CDR3 has 15 residues. CDR3 in DNA: TGCGCCAGCAGCTTGGGGGACAGGGATAATTCACCCCTCCACTTT. Amino acid sequence: CASSLGDRDNSPLHF.

The chain has TRBV2 and TRBJ2-2; unclear D gene. Germline values: CDR1 SNHLY, CDR2 FYNNEI. The V gene lost 7 bases and the J gene lost 0 bases, with 9 bases spanning the gap. The CDR3 runs 14 residues. The DNA for the CDR3 is TGTGCCAGCATGATTGCGTCGAACACCGGGGAGCTGTTTTTT. Its translation is CASMIASNTGELFF.

The gene calls are TRBV5-4 and TRBJ1-3, with D unclear. Germline loops: CDR1 SGHNT, CDR2 YYREEE (reference sequence). V was pared by 0 bases and J by 1 base, with 8 bases between. The CDR3 sequence is 15 residues long. CDR3 residues: CASSLGQTSGNTIYF. CDR3 DNA sequence: TGTGCCAGCAGCTTGGGGCAGACTTCTGGAAACACCATATATTTT.

This chain connects TRBV18 to TRBJ2-2; D might be TRBD1 (6 bases). V shed 8 bases and J shed 8 bases, with 27 bases lying between them. Germline V CDR1 and CDR2: KGHSH, LQKENI. The CDR3 runs to 17 residues. The CDR3 bases are TGTGCCAGCCCCTCAATACAGGGCCAGTCCTCGGCAGGGGAGCTGTTTTTT. Its protein product is CASPSIQGQSSAGELFF.

The rearrangement uses TRBV28 and TRBJ1-4, with a tentative D call TRBD1 (5 bases). The V end lost 7 bases, the J end lost 4 bases, and 10 bases lay between the germline ends. Germline CDR1 reads MDHEN; CDR2 reads SYDVKM. This CDR3 contains 13 residues. The CDR3 sequence is CASNHGGNEKLFF. The DNA of the CDR3 is TGTGCCAGCAATCACGGGGGTAATGAAAAACTGTTTTTT.

In nucleotides, the CDR3 is TGTGCCAGCAGTGACTCAAGCCGGACTAATCGCTACACCTTC. It encodes CASSDSSRTNRYTF. The chain is built from TRBV6-4 and TRBJ1-2, with D hard to call. Per germline, CDR1 MRHNA and CDR2 SNTAGT. Trimming shortened V by 0 bases and J by 9 bases, and 14 bases separated the two germline ends. The length of the CDR3 is 14 residues.

This chain links TRBV27 with TRBJ2-3; 9 bases are shared with TRBD1. Germline loops: CDR1 MNHEY, CDR2 SMNVEV (reference sequence). The CDR3 loop spans 15 amino acids. V was clipped by 5 bases and J by 2 bases; unmatched bases: 5. This chain's CDR3 is CASSKRTGATDTQYF. The DNA for the CDR3 is TGTGCCAGCAGTAAACGGACAGGGGCCACAGATACGCAGTATTTT.

The chain joins TRBV5-1 to TRBJ1-1; D is perhaps TRBD1 (5 bases). Germline values: CDR1 SGHRS, CDR2 YFSETQ. This CDR3 has 14 amino acids. The V and J ends lost 8 bases and 0 bases respectively, with 14 bases between them. CDR3 loop: CAREGQNMNTEAFF. CDR3 sequence (DNA): TGCGCCAGAGAAGGACAAAACATGAACACTGAAGCTTTCTTT. The whole variable domain, filled in from reference TRBV5-1 and TRBJ1-1, reads KAGVTQTPRYLIKTRGQQVTLSCSPISGHRSVSWYQQTPGQGLQFLFEYFSETQRNKGNFPGRFSGRQFSNSRSEMNVSTLELGDSALYLCAREGQNMNTEAFFGQGTRLTVV.

The J gene is TRBJ2-3, the V gene TRBV28, with TRBD2 identical over 9 bases. Looked up from germline, CDR1 is MDHEN and CDR2 is SYDVKM. The V gene end was trimmed by 6 bases and the J gene end by 3 bases; junction bases not matched to a gene: 4. CDR3 length: 14 residues. CDR3 loop: CASRGLASTDTQYF. DNA of the CDR3: TGTGCCAGCAGGGGACTAGCTTCTACAGATACGCAGTATTTT.

This chain links TRBV5-8 with TRBJ2-6; possibly TRBD1 for D (5 bases). V was clipped by 1 base and J by 0 bases, with 17 bases between them. The germline V gene has CDR1 SGHTS and CDR2 YDEGEE. The CDR3 contains 19 residues. In DNA form, the CDR3 reads TGTGCCAGCAGCTTGCTTGGACACGGAGTATCCTCTGGGGCCAACGTCCTGACTTTC. Its protein is CASSLLGHGVSSGANVLTF.

This rearrangement joins TRBV10-3 to TRBJ2-1; D is unresolved. V lost 4 bases to trimming and J lost 4 bases, with 5 bases between them. The CDR3 length is 12 residues. Germline V gene data show CDR1 as ENHRY and CDR2 as SYGVKD. CDR3 nucleotide sequence: TGTGCCATCAGTGGTCCATACAATGAGCAGTTCTTC. Encoded protein: CAISGPYNEQFF.

The chain recombines TRBV12-3 or TRBV12-4 with TRBJ1-1; weak D call: TRBD1 (5 bases). CDR3 length equals 13 residues. Trimming shortened V by 1 base and J by 3 bases, and 6 bases separated the two germline ends. CDR3 DNA sequence: TGTGCCAGCAGTTTAGGACAGCACACTGAAGCTTTCTTT. It encodes CASSLGQHTEAFF.

The chain recombines TRBV5-1 with TRBJ2-3; 9 bases line up with TRBD2. Germline loops: CDR1 SGHRS, CDR2 YFSETQ. The ends lost 2 bases at V and 3 bases at J; junction bases unmatched: 4. CDR3 length equals 15 residues. DNA for the CDR3: TGCGCCAGCAGCTTCAGTAGCGGGGGAACAGATACGCAGTATTTT. Translating gives CASSFSSGGTDTQYF.

The chain uses TRBV7-9 and TRBJ1-2, with 7 bases matching TRBD1. This CDR3 contains 12 residues. Trimming at V came to 0 bases and at J to 13 bases, leaving 5 bases not matched to a gene. CDR1 is SEHNR, CDR2 FQNEAQ, per germline (reference sequence). The CDR3 DNA reads TGTGCCAGCAGCTTAGCGGACGAGGGGGCCACCTTC. It yields the protein CASSLADEGATF.

The chain recombines TRBV6-5 with TRBJ1-4; perhaps TRBD1 as D (6 bases). Trimming stripped 6 bases from V and 0 bases from J, with 8 bases between. CDR1 is MNHEY, CDR2 SVGAGI, per germline. This CDR3 is built from 14 residues. The CDR3 spells CASRGHTTNEKLFF. As DNA, the CDR3 is TGTGCCAGCAGGGGACACACAACTAATGAAAAACTGTTTTTT.

This clone was recorded only once. The rearrangement uses TRBV6-1 and TRBJ1-1, with 9 bases identical to TRBD1. J was trimmed by 6 bases and V by 4 bases; bases with no gene match: 18. This CDR3 is built from 18 residues. CDR1 and CDR2 (germline): MNHNS, SASEGT. CDR3 sequence (DNA): TGTGCCAGCAGTGCCCCGTTCCGGGACAGGGAAGGGGTGGCTGAAGCTTTCTTT. This codes for CASSAPFRDREGVAEAFF.

This rearrangement joins TRBV18 to TRBJ1-6, with a weak D call TRBD1 (5 bases). V lost 2 bases and J 7 bases, leaving 9 bases between the germline ends. Per germline, CDR1 KGHSH and CDR2 LQKENI. This CDR3 is built from 14 residues. CDR3 sequence reads: CASSPEEGNSPLHF. In nucleotides, the CDR3 is TGTGCCAGCTCACCAGAGGAGGGGAATTCACCCCTCCACTTT.

The rearrangement links TRBV4-3 to TRBJ1-5; the match to TRBD1 covers 11 bases. The V gene end was trimmed by 5 bases and the J gene end by 5 bases; junction bases not matched to a gene: 5. Germline assignment: CDR1 LGHNA and CDR2 YSLEER. There are 15 residues in the CDR3. Here the CDR3 DNA reads TGCGCCAGCAGCAACGGACAGGGGGCTGATCAGCCCCAGCATTTT. Translating gives CASSNGQGADQPQHF.

The chain uses TRBV28 and TRBJ2-6; D gene ambiguous. CDR3 size: 15 residues. Trimming cost V 3 bases and J 0 bases, with 6 bases left between them. The germline CDR1 and CDR2 sequences are MDHEN and SYDVKM. The CDR3 protein is CASSFRSSGANVLTF. CDR3 in DNA: TGTGCCAGCAGTTTTAGAAGCTCTGGGGCCAACGTCCTGACTTTC.

This clone occurred a few times. The chain is built from TRBV24-1 and TRBJ1-5; 7 bases agree with TRBD1. V lost 3 bases to trimming and J lost 4 bases; unmatched junction nucleotides: 8. CDR1 and CDR2 from the germline V gene are KGHDR and SFDVKD. This CDR3 has 16 residues. The CDR3 region is CATSDGTGVGNQPQHF. The CDR3, as DNA: TGTGCCACCAGTGATGGTACAGGGGTCGGGAATCAGCCCCAGCATTTT.

The gene calls are TRBV7-2 and TRBJ1-4, with TRBD1 as a possible D gene (5 bases). Germline V gene lookup returns CDR1 SGHTA and CDR2 FQGNSA. V lost 5 bases and J 10 bases, leaving 20 bases between the germline ends. The CDR3 is 15 amino acids. CDR3 sequence (DNA): TGTGCCAGCAGCGGGGACTCCGGGGCCCTGGGAAAACTGTTTTTT. It encodes CASSGDSGALGKLFF.

The V and J genes are TRBV5-1 and TRBJ2-3; a weak D match, TRBD2 (6 bases). The V and J ends lost 6 bases and 2 bases respectively, with 13 bases between them. The CDR3 has 14 amino acids. Germline values: CDR1 SGHRS, CDR2 YFSETQ. The CDR3 nucleotides read TGCGCCAGCAATAAAGGGACTTACACAGATACGCAGTATTTT. It translates to CASNKGTYTDTQYF.

CDR3 loop: CASRKPAGGAGELFF. CDR3 in DNA: TGTGCCAGTAGGAAGCCGGCGGGGGGCGCCGGGGAGCTGTTTTTT. The rearrangement links TRBV19 to TRBJ2-2; 8 bases map to TRBD2. This CDR3 region has 15 residues. The germline V gene has CDR1 LNHDA and CDR2 SQIVND (reference sequence). Trimming took 6 bases from V and 6 from J; bases not matched to a gene: 9.

This chain joins TRBV9 and TRBJ1-3; tentatively, D is TRBD1 (6 bases). The CDR3 covers 16 residues. The V gene's germline CDR1 is SGDLS and CDR2 YYNGEE. V shed 0 bases and J shed 3 bases, with 13 bases lying between them. This CDR3 reads CASSVGAGEVGNTIYF. DNA for the CDR3: TGTGCCAGCAGCGTAGGGGCAGGGGAAGTTGGAAACACCATATATTTT.

The CDR3 DNA is TGTGCCATCAGCCTCGGCACCCCGGGACAGGGGAGCTACGAGCAGTACTTC. This encodes CAISLGTPGQGSYEQYF. V and J are TRBV10-3 and TRBJ2-7, with 10 positions matching TRBD1. The length of the CDR3 is 17 residues. Looked up from germline, CDR1 is ENHRY and CDR2 is SYGVKD. J gave up 3 bases and V 6 bases, and 14 bases lay outside the gene matches.

V gene TRBV19 combines with J gene TRBJ2-1; D might be TRBD1 (6 bases). Germline CDR1 and CDR2: LNHDA and SQIVND (reference sequence). The CDR3 spans 17 residues. Trimming pared 3 bases from V and 6 bases from J, leaving 21 bases between. The CDR3 DNA sequence: TGTGCCAGTAGTATGGGACAATTTGGGGGCGCAGGCAATGAGCAGTTCTTC. This codes for CASSMGQFGGAGNEQFF.

V gene TRBV18 combines with J gene TRBJ2-7, with 7 positions matching TRBD1. V trimming: 6 bases; J trimming: 3 bases; junction bases outside the gene matches: 17. CDR1 KGHSH and CDR2 LQKENI come from the germline V gene. The CDR3 has 17 residues. The CDR3 sequence: CASSPLSDRTDNYEQYF. The CDR3, as DNA: TGTGCCAGCTCTCCCCTGTCGGACAGGACGGATAACTACGAGCAGTACTTC. Filled out from reference TRBV18 and TRBJ2-7, the complete variable domain reads NAGVMQNPRHLVRRRGQEARLRCSPMKGHSHVYWYRQLPEEGLKFMVYLQKENIIDESGMPKERFSAEFPKEGPSILRIQQVVRGDSAAYFCASSPLSDRTDNYEQYFGPGTRLTVT.